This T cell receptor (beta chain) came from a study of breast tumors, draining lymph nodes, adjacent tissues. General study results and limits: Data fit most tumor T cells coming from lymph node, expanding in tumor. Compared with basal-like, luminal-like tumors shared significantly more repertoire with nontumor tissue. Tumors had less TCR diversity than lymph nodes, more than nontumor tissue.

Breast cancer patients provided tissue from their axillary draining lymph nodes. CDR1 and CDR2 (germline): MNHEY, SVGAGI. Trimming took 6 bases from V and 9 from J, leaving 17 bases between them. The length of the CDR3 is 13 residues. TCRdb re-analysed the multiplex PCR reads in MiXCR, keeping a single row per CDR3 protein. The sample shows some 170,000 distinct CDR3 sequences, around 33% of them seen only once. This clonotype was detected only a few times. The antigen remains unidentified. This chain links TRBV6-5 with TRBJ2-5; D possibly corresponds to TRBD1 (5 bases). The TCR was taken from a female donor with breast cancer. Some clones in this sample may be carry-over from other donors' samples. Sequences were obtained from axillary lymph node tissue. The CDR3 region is CASSPSVRVAQYF. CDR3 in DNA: TGTGCCAGCAGCCCCTCCGTCAGGGTGGCCCAGTACTTC.